These 28 T cell receptor beta chains came from one sample sequenced in a study of blood T cell repertoires in COVID-19. Clones were sequenced by immunoSEQ multiplex PCR, and TCRdb holds only the in-frame ones, with some missing. Of about 52,000 clones in the sample, approximately 82% are singletons; the top ten hold under 8.5%. The sequenced sample was peripheral blood. These receptors were collected from a man between 65 and 80 years old with active COVID-19.

The V and J genes are TRBV4-1 and TRBJ1-2, with 7 positions matching TRBD1. The V gene end was trimmed by 3 bases and the J gene end by 6 bases; junction bases not matched to a gene: 10. Germline values: CDR1 MGHRA, CDR2 YSYEKL. The CDR3 loop spans 15 amino acids. The CDR3 coding sequence is TGCGCCAGCAGCCACCCACCGGACAGGAACGATGGCTACACCTTC. Its protein product is CASSHPPDRNDGYTF.

The J gene is TRBJ2-3, the V gene TRBV3-1 (or the pseudogene TRBV3-2); weak D call: TRBD1 (6 bases). Germline V gene lookup returns CDR1 LGHDT and CDR2 YNNKEL (reference sequence). Between the trimmed V and J ends, which lost 4 bases and 6 bases, there was a span of 20 bases. The CDR3 consists of 16 residues. CDR3 sequence (DNA): TGTGCCAGCAGCCTCAGGGGTAACGGGGAACGGGATACGCAGTATTTT. This sequence encodes CASSLRGNGERDTQYF.

J is TRBJ1-5 and V is TRBV5-4; 8 bases fit TRBD1. With 5 bases clipped from V and 3 bases from J, the junction kept 13 bases outside the gene matches. The germline V gene has CDR1 SGHNT and CDR2 YYREEE (reference sequence). This CDR3 has 17 residues. CDR3 region: CASRRKVDRAINQPQHF. Here the CDR3 DNA reads TGTGCCAGCAGAAGGAAAGTGGACAGGGCAATCAATCAGCCCCAGCATTTT. Drawing the rest from reference TRBV5-4 and TRBJ1-5, the complete variable domain is ETGVTQSPTHLIKTRGQQVTLRCSSQSGHNTVSWYQQALGQGPQFIFQYYREEENGRGNFPPRFSGLQFPNYSSELNVNALELDDSALYLCASRRKVDRAINQPQHFGDGTRLSIL.

This chain uses TRBV6-5 with TRBJ1-1, with D possibly TRBD1 on 5 matching bases. V was clipped by 7 bases and J by 4 bases, with 19 bases between them. The CDR3 is 15 residues long. Germline CDR1 is MNHEY and CDR2 is SVGAGI. The CDR3 bases are TGTGCCAGCAATAGGGTCGCAGGGCCCAGCACTGAAGCTTTCTTT. Amino acid sequence: CASNRVAGPSTEAFF.

This rearrangement joins TRBV9 to TRBJ1-5; D is perhaps TRBD1 (5 bases). The CDR3 length is 15 residues. V lost 3 bases and J lost 2, with 12 bases in between. CDR1 is SGDLS and CDR2 is YYNGEE in the germline V gene. Here the CDR3 reads CASSAREGGNQPQHF. CDR3 coding DNA: TGTGCCAGCAGCGCCAGGGAAGGAGGCAATCAGCCCCAGCATTTT. Together with reference TRBV9 and TRBJ1-5, the CDR3 gives the full variable domain: DSGVTQTPKHLITATGQRVTLRCSPRSGDLSVYWYQQSLDQGLQFLIQYYNGEERAKGNILERFSAQQFPDLHSELNLSSLELGDSALYFCASSAREGGNQPQHFGDGTRLSIL.

This clone came up once. The chain uses TRBV7-2 and TRBJ1-1; TRBD1 might be the D (6 bases). V lost 5 bases and J 4 bases, leaving 14 bases between the germline ends. Per the germline V gene, CDR1 is SGHTA and CDR2 is FQGNSA. The CDR3 runs 14 residues. The CDR3 loop is CASSVRLGGTEAFF. CDR3 DNA sequence: TGTGCCAGCAGCGTTAGGCTAGGGGGCACTGAAGCTTTCTTT. Full variable domain (outside the CDR3, taken from reference TRBV7-2 and TRBJ1-1): GAGVSQSPSNKVTEKGKDVELRCDPISGHTALYWYRQSLGQGLEFLIYFQGNSAPDKSGLPSDRFSAERTGGSVSTLTIQRTQQEDSAVYLCASSVRLGGTEAFFGQGTRLTVV.

This chain uses TRBV6-6 with TRBJ2-2, with D perhaps matching TRBD1 (6 bases). The length of the CDR3 is 12 residues. V lost 7 bases and J 6 bases, leaving 9 bases between the germline ends. Germline V gene sequence: CDR1 MNHNY, CDR2 SVGAGI (reference sequence). The CDR3 loop reads CASNDRSGELFF. The DNA for the CDR3 is TGTGCCAGCAATGACAGGTCCGGGGAGCTGTTTTTT.

This clone showed up just a few times. The V and J genes are TRBV4-3 and TRBJ2-3, with D maybe TRBD1 (7 bases). The CDR3 spans 14 residues. In germline, CDR1 is LGHNA, CDR2 YSLEER. The ends were cut back, 3 bases at V and 11 bases at J, with 18 bases in the middle. CDR3 in amino acids: CASSQARQGGRQYF. The CDR3 DNA reads TGCGCCAGCAGCCAGGCTAGACAGGGAGGTAGGCAGTATTTT.

This chain connects TRBV7-9 to TRBJ1-1; TRBD1 is a possible D gene (6 bases). Trimming took 7 bases from V and 0 from J, leaving 15 bases between them. CDR1 is SEHNR and CDR2 is FQNEAQ in the germline V gene (reference sequence). The CDR3 extends over 15 amino acids. The CDR3 nucleotides read TGTGCCAGCACCACGGACAGTATCTTGAACACTGAAGCTTTCTTT. It codes for CASTTDSILNTEAFF.

J is TRBJ1-3 and V is TRBV9, with D possibly matching TRBD1 (6 bases). The CDR3 consists of 15 residues. V lost 0 bases, J lost 2 bases, and 9 bases lay in between. Germline values: CDR1 SGDLS, CDR2 YYNGEE. The CDR3 DNA sequence: TGTGCCAGCAGCGTAGGGGAGGGGGCTGGAAACACCATATATTTT. Translating gives CASSVGEGAGNTIYF.

The chain links TRBV2 to TRBJ1-1; 9 nucleotides align to TRBD1. Germline CDR1 is SNHLY and CDR2 is FYNNEI. J was trimmed by 3 bases and V by 5 bases; bases with no gene match: 4. This CDR3 region has 14 residues. CDR3 DNA: TGTGCCAGCAGTATAAGACAGGGGGACACTGAAGCTTTCTTT. Protein sequence: CASSIRQGDTEAFF. Full variable domain (outside the CDR3, taken from reference TRBV2 and TRBJ1-1): EPEVTQTPSHQVTQMGQEVILRCVPISNHLYFYWYRQILGQKVEFLVSFYNNEISEKSEIFDDQFSVERPDGSNFTLKIRSTKLEDSAMYFCASSIRQGDTEAFFGQGTRLTVV.

This clone came up once. The chain couples TRBV19 to TRBJ1-3; no clear D. Germline V lookup: CDR1 LNHDA, CDR2 SQIVND (reference sequence). The V gene lost 3 bases and the J gene lost 4 bases, with 7 bases spanning the gap. The CDR3 spans 13 residues. The CDR3 reads CASSIVRGNTIYF. CDR3 DNA sequence: TGTGCCAGTAGTATCGTCAGGGGAAACACCATATATTTT.

V is TRBV23-1 and J is TRBJ1-5, with D perhaps TRBD1 (5 bases). TRBV23-1 is labeled an ORF, and its function is uncertain. Trimming pared 5 bases from V and 0 bases from J, leaving 11 bases between. The CDR3 runs to 15 residues. Here the CDR3 reads CASSTRGLSNQPQHF. The CDR3 coding sequence is TGCGCCAGCAGTACTCGGGGACTTAGCAATCAGCCCCAGCATTTT.

The CDR3 DNA is TGTGCCAGCAGCCGGGGCGGTGCCTCCTACGAGCAGTACTTC. It translates to CASSRGGASYEQYF. This chain links TRBV3-1 (or the pseudogene TRBV3-2) with TRBJ2-7; D may be TRBD1 (5 bases). Germline V CDR1 and CDR2: LGHDT, YNNKEL (reference sequence). V lost 4 bases, J lost 0 bases, and 10 bases lay in between. The CDR3 consists of 14 residues.

CDR3 coding DNA: TGTGCCAGCAGTCGGGGGGAGGGGACTGAAGCTTTCTTT. It yields the protein CASSRGEGTEAFF. The V gene is TRBV12-3 or TRBV12-4, the J gene TRBJ1-1; D may be TRBD1 (5 bases). CDR3 length: 13 residues. V shed 5 bases and J shed 5 bases, with 12 bases lying between them.

V usage is TRBV7-2 and J usage is TRBJ2-1; 13 bases line up with TRBD2. CDR1 and CDR2 (germline): SGHTA, FQGNSA. The junction had 12 bases not matched to a gene; V was cut back by 6 bases and J by 10 bases. The CDR3 runs to 16 residues. CDR3 amino acids: CASSYGLAGAGREQFF. The CDR3 DNA follows: TGTGCCAGCAGTTACGGACTAGCGGGGGCGGGGAGGGAGCAGTTCTTC. Variable domain in full (rest from reference TRBV7-2 and TRBJ2-1): GAGVSQSPSNKVTEKGKDVELRCDPISGHTALYWYRQSLGQGLEFLIYFQGNSAPDKSGLPSDRFSAERTGGSVSTLTIQRTQQEDSAVYLCASSYGLAGAGREQFFGPGTRLTVL.

This clone was picked up a small number of times. V gene TRBV5-4 combines with J gene TRBJ2-7; 7 positions agree with TRBD1. Looked up from germline, CDR1 is SGHNT and CDR2 is YYREEE (reference sequence). The CDR3 has 14 amino acids. The ends lost 3 bases at V and 2 bases at J; junction bases unmatched: 5. CDR3 region: CASSSTGAPYEQYF. CDR3 in DNA: TGTGCCAGCAGCTCTACAGGGGCCCCCTACGAGCAGTACTTC. The full variable domain, with the rest looked up from reference TRBV5-4 and TRBJ2-7, is ETGVTQSPTHLIKTRGQQVTLRCSSQSGHNTVSWYQQALGQGPQFIFQYYREEENGRGNFPPRFSGLQFPNYSSELNVNALELDDSALYLCASSSTGAPYEQYFGPGTRLTVT.

CDR3 amino acids: CASSAKVIAGGEGTEAFF. CDR3 nucleotide sequence: TGTGCCAGCTCAGCAAAGGTGATAGCGGGGGGCGAGGGCACTGAAGCTTTCTTT. V gene TRBV18 combines with J gene TRBJ1-1, with D tentatively TRBD1 (6 bases). The CDR3 runs 18 residues. Germline V lookup: CDR1 KGHSH, CDR2 LQKENI. Trimming took off 5 bases at V and 4 bases at J, with 26 bases between the two ends.

This clone was seen a handful of times. The DNA for the CDR3 is TGTGCCAGCAGTGGGGGGACTCAGCCCCAGCATTTT. Translation gives CASSGGTQPQHF. J is TRBJ1-5 and V is TRBV28, with TRBD1 as a possible D gene (5 bases). Trimming removed 5 bases from V and 6 bases from J, with 8 bases in between. This CDR3 has 12 amino acids. CDR1 MDHEN and CDR2 SYDVKM come from the germline V gene.

This clone is medium-sized. The chain recombines TRBV4-3 with TRBJ2-7; 12 nucleotides match TRBD1. Per germline, CDR1 LGHNA and CDR2 YSLEER. The CDR3 contains 16 residues. V lost 1 base and J lost 5; bases outside the gene matches: 6. CDR3 nucleotide sequence: TGCGCCAGCAGCCAAGTCGGGACAGGGGGCAACGACGAGCAGTACTTC. Encoded protein: CASSQVGTGGNDEQYF.

The chain couples TRBV7-3 to TRBJ2-1; tentative D call: TRBD2 (5 bases). Germline V gives CDR1 SGHTA, CDR2 FQGTGA. The CDR3 contains 17 residues. Trimming left V 5 bases short and J 3 bases short, with 20 bases between. CDR3 protein: CASSPSVGGPNYNEQFF. DNA for the CDR3: TGTGCCAGCAGCCCTTCAGTGGGCGGGCCCAACTACAATGAGCAGTTCTTC.

The chain couples TRBV5-1 to TRBJ2-1, with D possibly matching TRBD2 (6 bases). The CDR3 is 14 amino acids. V was trimmed by 2 bases and J by 10 bases, leaving 16 bases between them. The germline V gene has CDR1 SGHRS and CDR2 YFSETQ. CDR3 nucleotide sequence: TGCGCCAGCAGCTTTGAAGGATACCGGGGGGAGCAGTTCTTC. Translating it yields CASSFEGYRGEQFF.

This clone was counted a few times. The chain combines TRBV13 with TRBJ2-4; weak D call: TRBD1 (6 bases). V lost 6 bases and J 3 bases, leaving 21 bases between the germline ends. This CDR3 has 17 residues. The germline V gene encodes CDR1 PRHDT and CDR2 FYEKMQ (reference sequence). CDR3: CASSSPPGQIGKNIQYF. In DNA, the CDR3 is TGTGCCAGCAGTTCCCCTCCGGGACAAATAGGCAAAAACATTCAGTACTTC.

The chain links TRBV6-2 or TRBV6-3 to TRBJ1-1; the D is unclear. This CDR3 contains 14 residues. Deletions cut 0 bases from V and 2 bases from J, with 7 bases between. Germline V lookup: CDR1 MNHEY, CDR2 SVGEGT. CDR3 sequence reads: CASSYSAINTEAFF. The DNA of the CDR3 is TGTGCCAGCAGTTACTCCGCGATAAACACTGAAGCTTTCTTT.

The chain employs TRBV6-2 or TRBV6-3 and TRBJ1-1; D is undetermined. The CDR3 totals 13 residues. In germline, CDR1 is MNHEY, CDR2 SVGEGT. With 2 bases removed from V and 1 base from J, the gap between germline ends came to 5 bases. The CDR3 nucleotides are TGTGCCAGCAGTTACACGGGGAACACTGAAGCTTTCTTT. Amino acids: CASSYTGNTEAFF.

The rearrangement links TRBV4-1 to TRBJ1-1; D perhaps matches TRBD1 (5 bases). The CDR3 contains 14 residues. Deletions cut 2 bases from V and 3 bases from J, with 10 bases between. CDR1 is MGHRA and CDR2 is YSYEKL in the germline V gene. CDR3 protein: CASSQTTGDTEAFF. CDR3 nucleotides: TGCGCCAGCAGCCAAACAACGGGGGACACTGAAGCTTTCTTT.

The V call is TRBV9, the J call TRBJ1-5; D possibly corresponds to TRBD1 (5 bases). The V end lost 4 bases, the J end lost 6 bases, and 17 bases lay between the germline ends. Germline V CDR1 and CDR2: SGDLS, YYNGEE. The CDR3 has 15 residues. CDR3 bases: TGTGCCAGCAGCTTGAGCGGGGGATCGGGTCAGCCCCAGCATTTT. It specifies CASSLSGGSGQPQHF.

The chain has TRBV3-1 (or the pseudogene TRBV3-2) and TRBJ1-1, with no clear D. Germline loops: CDR1 LGHDT, CDR2 YNNKEL (reference sequence). V lost 5 bases and J 2 bases, leaving 21 bases between the germline ends. CDR3 size: 17 residues. The CDR3: CASSSYSHRGINTEAFF. The DNA of the CDR3 is TGTGCCAGCAGCTCGTACTCCCATCGAGGAATCAACACTGAAGCTTTCTTT.